This T cell receptor (beta chain) was identified in a study of blood T cell repertoires in COVID-19 (dated by TCRdb to between 2020 and 2021). Regarding the complete study: The collaborator samples originated in the United States, Italy and Spain and spanned the acute and convalescent phases of COVID-19. The repertoires were made available in a free public database intended to serve as a resource for research on the immune response to SARS-CoV-2. Subjects who had been exposed to COVID-19, were actively infected with it, or had recovered from it provided the deeply sampled blood TCRbeta repertoires that made up the dataset. HLA class I and class II types, where available, came from metadata supplied by the sample provider rather than from assay-based typing. The prospective study material was composed of cDNA or gDNA derived from T cells, B-cell-depleted T cells, or PBMCs. The samples were drawn from two sources: the first 160 participants of the ongoing ImmuneRACE study, and fewer than 1,500 subjects contributed by 6 global collaborators. Nearly every sample came with metadata listing a de-identified subject ID, COVID-19 status, age in years and sex.

The collaborating institutions used their own protocols to collect whole blood in K2EDTA tubes. For TCRbeta analysis, collaborators shipped samples in one of three forms: frozen whole blood, isolated PBMCs, or DNA extracted from either of those sample types. As to this clone: No antigen is known for it. Base qualities were left out, and no much larger clone turns up one base away.

TCRbeta CDR3 regions were amplified from genomic DNA by means of the immunoSEQ Assay, a bias-controlled multiplex PCR. For the original study's pipeline: The number of nucleated cells in each sample was estimated from the amplification of reference gene primers within the assay. To quantify the absolute abundance of each unique TCRbeta CDR3 rearrangement, sequence reads were collapsed and filtered. For each sample, productive Simpson clonality was calculated by taking the square root of Simpson's diversity index across productive rearrangements. The table comes from immuneACCESS by way of TCRdb, which keeps in-frame sequences with V and J called. Part of the clones is missing from these tables; in studies checked, under half for an unresolved V gene and the rest for unknown reasons. V, J and clone size reflect that table, while D and trimming were determined from the DNA. This sample gives fewer than 110,000 clones in total; over 75% of them show up just once. Together, the top ten hold over 10% of the sample.

Results the study describes overall, beyond this receptor: How much clinical and demographic metadata was included differed by source and by participant, and the metadata was provided uncurated.

V is reduced by 7 bases and J by 0 bases, leaving a spacing of 12 bases between them. Via the germline V gene, CDR1 is MGHRA and CDR2 YSYEKL. The CDR3 numbers 14 residues from cysteine through phenylalanine. Only the CDR3 part of the read is kept: 42 bases, read in frame from the first base. What was sequenced was peripheral blood. The chain couples TRBV4-1 to TRBJ1-2; the D gene identity is not certain. The TCR comes from a human donor in a cohort sampled during active or convalescent COVID-19. The nucleotides read TGCGCCAGCACTGAGAGCCAAACTAACTATGGCTACACCTTC. It encodes CASTESQTNYGYTF.